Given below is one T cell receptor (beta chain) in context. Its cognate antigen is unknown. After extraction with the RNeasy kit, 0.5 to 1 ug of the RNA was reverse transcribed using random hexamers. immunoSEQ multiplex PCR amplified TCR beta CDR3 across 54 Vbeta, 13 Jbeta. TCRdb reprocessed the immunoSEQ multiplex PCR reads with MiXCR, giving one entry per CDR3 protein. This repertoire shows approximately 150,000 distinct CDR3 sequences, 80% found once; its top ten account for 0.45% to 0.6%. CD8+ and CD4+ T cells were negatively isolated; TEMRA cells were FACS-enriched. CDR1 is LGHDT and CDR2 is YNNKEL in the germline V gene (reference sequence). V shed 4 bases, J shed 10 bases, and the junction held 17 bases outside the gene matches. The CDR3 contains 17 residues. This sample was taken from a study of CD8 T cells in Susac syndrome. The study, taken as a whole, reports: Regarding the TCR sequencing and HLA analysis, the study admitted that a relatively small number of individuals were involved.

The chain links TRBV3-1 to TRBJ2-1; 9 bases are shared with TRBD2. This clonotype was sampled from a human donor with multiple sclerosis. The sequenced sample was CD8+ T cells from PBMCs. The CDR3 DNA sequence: TGTGCCAGCAGCCCCCAAACCTCGGGACTAGCCGCTTGGGAGCAGTTCTTC. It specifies CASSPQTSGLAAWEQFF.